This is a list of T cell receptor beta chains from one sample in a study of follicular helper T cells after annual influenza vaccination. Libraries were prepared by immunoSEQ multiplex PCR; TCRdb keeps only in-frame clonotypes and omits some of them. The repertoire holds approximately 5,000 clones, with 70% to 85% as singletons. The material sequenced was CXCR5+ CD38- circulating T follicular helper cells from blood, taken on the day of influenza vaccination. These receptor sequences come from an adult who received the influenza vaccine. Both conserved end residues are part of each CDR3. The order of the fields is J gene, V gene, clone size, D gene, CDR3 protein, CDR3 DNA. D genes are given only for firm matches. The listing skips clone size in some rows; elsewhere it reads once, few, many or a size class.

TRBJ2-5	TRBV5-4	.	.	CASSRRGQLGETQYF	TGTGCCAGCAGTAGGAGGGGACAGCTTGGAGAGACCCAGTACTTC
TRBJ2-2	TRBV7-8	.	.	CASSLGGSGGSNTGELFF	TGTGCCAGCAGCTTAGGCGGTTCTGGGGGATCGAACACCGGGGAGCTGTTTTTT
TRBJ2-1	TRBV20-1	.	.	CSARLSHEQFF	TGCAGTGCTAGACTGAGCCATGAGCAGTTCTTC
TRBJ2-3	TRBV4-3	.	.	CASSQVGRGVDTQYF	TGCGCCAGCAGCCAAGTAGGCAGGGGGGTCGATACGCAGTATTTT
TRBJ2-3	TRBV9	.	TRBD2	CASSVVASGGRVTQYF	TGTGCCAGCAGCGTAGTAGCCAGCGGGGGTCGGGTTACGCAGTATTTT
TRBJ2-7	TRBV6-5	.	.	CASSFDREAYEQYF	TGTGCCAGCAGTTTTGACAGGGAGGCCTACGAGCAGTACTTC
TRBJ2-7	TRBV9	.	.	CASSVNPGDGYEQYF	TGTGCCAGCAGCGTTAACCCGGGGGATGGGTACGAGCAGTACTTC
TRBJ1-1	TRBV6-1	.	.	CASIRWNTEAFF	TGTGCCAGCATTCGCTGGAACACTGAAGCTTTCTTT
TRBJ1-2	TRBV29-1	.	.	CSIITPSTNYGYTF	TGCAGCATAATAACGCCGAGTACGAACTATGGCTACACCTTC
TRBJ1-1	TRBV7-2	.	.	CASSLAVPGETEAFF	TGTGCCAGCAGCTTAGCTGTCCCAGGGGAGACTGAAGCTTTCTTT
TRBJ1-2	TRBV7-2	.	TRBD1	CASSGTAHYGYTF	TGTGCCAGCAGCGGGACAGCCCACTATGGCTACACCTTC
TRBJ1-2	TRBV4-3	.	.	CASSQDPGSNYGYTF	TGCGCCAGCAGCCAAGATCCGGGGAGTAACTATGGCTACACCTTC
TRBJ2-1	TRBV7-6	.	.	CASSLHGGQYNEQFF	TGTGCCAGCAGCTTACACGGGGGCCAATACAATGAGCAGTTCTTC
TRBJ2-1	TRBV6-1	.	TRBD1	CASSGAGQGGYNEQFF	TGTGCCAGCAGTGGAGCCGGACAGGGGGGCTACAATGAGCAGTTCTTC
TRBJ1-3	TRBV6-1	.	.	CASSEGLGNTIYF	TGTGCCAGCAGTGAGGGACTCGGAAACACCATATATTTT
TRBJ1-3	TRBV5-1	.	.	CASSLEGNTIYF	TGCGCCAGCAGCTTAGAGGGAAACACCATATATTTT
TRBJ1-3	TRBV6-5	once	.	CASSYSTQSSGNTIYF	TGTGCCAGCAGTTACTCGACACAGAGCTCTGGAAACACCATATATTTT
TRBJ1-1	TRBV7-9	once	TRBD1	CASSLGDRDSAEAFF	TGTGCCAGCAGCTTAGGAGACAGGGATAGTGCTGAAGCTTTCTTT
TRBJ2-6	TRBV9	.	.	CASSPRKGAGANVLTF	TGTGCCAGCAGCCCCAGAAAGGGGGCTGGGGCCAACGTCCTGACTTTC
TRBJ2-7	TRBV6-1	.	.	CASSEQGYEQYF	TGTGCCAGCAGTGAACAGGGCTACGAGCAGTACTTC
TRBJ2-5	TRBV11-2	.	.	CASSFRRTQYF	TGTGCCAGCAGCTTCCGGCGGACCCAGTACTTC
TRBJ2-3	TRBV6-5	.	.	CASSYQKGPTDTQYF	TGTGCCAGCAGTTACCAGAAGGGGCCCACAGATACGCAGTATTTT
TRBJ2-1	TRBV9	.	TRBD2	CASSAGGLTSGGSVEQFF	TGTGCCAGCAGCGCCGGCGGGCTGACTAGCGGGGGAAGTGTTGAGCAGTTCTTC
TRBJ2-2	TRBV5-1	.	TRBD2	CASSGTSGNTGELFF	TGCGCCAGCAGCGGGACTAGCGGTAACACCGGGGAGCTGTTTTTT
TRBJ2-7	TRBV18	.	.	CASSPKQGWDEQYF	TGTGCCAGCTCACCTAAACAGGGATGGGACGAGCAGTACTTC
TRBJ2-5	TRBV11-2	.	.	CASTPSSLGQTQYF	TGTGCCAGCACCCCCTCTTCCCTGGGGCAGACCCAGTACTTC
TRBJ2-3	TRBV7-8	.	.	CASSLETGSRDTQYF	TGTGCCAGCAGCTTAGAAACGGGGTCCCGGGATACGCAGTATTTT